Listed below are T cell receptor beta chains from one sample, sequenced in a study of cytotoxic CD8 clonotypes in ibrutinib-treated CLL. Data came from immunoSEQ multiplex PCR; TCRdb stores just in-frame clones and leaves some out. The sample yields approximately 210,000 clones, 72% seen once. Specimen: PBMCs, collected after 24 months of ibrutinib treatment. Receptor source: a human donor with chronic lymphocytic leukemia. Each CDR3 is given without its conserved first and last residue.

j_call,cdr3_length,v_call,cdr3_aa
TRBJ2-5,11,TRBV29-1,SVGDWTGETQY
TRBJ1-5,14,TRBV5-1,ASSLGPQGSNQPQH
TRBJ1-5,13,TRBV10-3,AIGPTGDSNQPQH
TRBJ2-2,15,TRBV5-6,ASSLFLRQGNTGELF
TRBJ2-1,17,TRBV14,ASSQVLGLGSGSYNEQF
TRBJ2-5,15,TRBV15,ATSRQGLAALQETQY
TRBJ2-5,10,TRBV2,ASIQGKETQY
TRBJ2-1,13,TRBV15,ATSRAGAAYNEQF
TRBJ2-1,14,TRBV19,ASRDKLWYPYNEQF
TRBJ1-5,13,TRBV2,ASSWDSNSNQPQH
TRBJ1-5,11,TRBV7-9,ASSLGGAQPQH
TRBJ2-7,14,TRBV11-3,ASSSSGQGGAYEQY